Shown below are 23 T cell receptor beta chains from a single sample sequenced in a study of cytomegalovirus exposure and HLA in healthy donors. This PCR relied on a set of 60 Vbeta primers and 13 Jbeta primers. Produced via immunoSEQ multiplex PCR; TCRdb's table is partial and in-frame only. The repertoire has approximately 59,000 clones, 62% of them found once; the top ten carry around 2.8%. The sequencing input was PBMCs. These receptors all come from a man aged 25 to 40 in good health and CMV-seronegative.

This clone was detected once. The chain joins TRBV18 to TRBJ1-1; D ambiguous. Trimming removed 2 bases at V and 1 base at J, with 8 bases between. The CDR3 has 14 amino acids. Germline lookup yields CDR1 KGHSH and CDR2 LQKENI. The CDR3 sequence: CASSPIFGNTEAFF. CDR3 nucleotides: TGTGCCAGCTCACCAATATTCGGGAACACTGAAGCTTTCTTT.

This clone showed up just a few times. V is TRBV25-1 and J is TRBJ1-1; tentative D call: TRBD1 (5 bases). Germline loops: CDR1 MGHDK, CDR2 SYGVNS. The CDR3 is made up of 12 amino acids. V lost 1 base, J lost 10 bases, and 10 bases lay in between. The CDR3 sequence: CASSESGFAAFF. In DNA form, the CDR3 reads TGTGCCAGCAGTGAATCAGGGTTTGCAGCTTTCTTT.

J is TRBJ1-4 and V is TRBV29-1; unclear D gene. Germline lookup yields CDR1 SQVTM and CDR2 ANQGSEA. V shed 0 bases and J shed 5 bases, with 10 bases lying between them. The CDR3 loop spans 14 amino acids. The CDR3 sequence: CSVEDPGVNEKLFF. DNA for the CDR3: TGCAGCGTTGAAGATCCGGGAGTGAATGAAAAACTGTTTTTT. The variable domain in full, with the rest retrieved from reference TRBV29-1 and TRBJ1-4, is SAVISQKPSRDICQRGTSLTIQCQVDSQVTMMFWYRQQPGQSLTLIATANQGSEATYESGFVIDKFPISRPNLTFSTLTVSNMSPEDSSIYLCSVEDPGVNEKLFFGSGTQLSVL.

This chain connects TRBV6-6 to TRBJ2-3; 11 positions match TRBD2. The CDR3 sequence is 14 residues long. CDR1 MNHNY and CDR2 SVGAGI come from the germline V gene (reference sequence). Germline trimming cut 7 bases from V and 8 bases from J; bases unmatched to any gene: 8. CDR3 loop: CASMTSGAGGTQYF. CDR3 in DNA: TGTGCCAGCATGACTAGCGGGGCAGGGGGTACGCAGTATTTT.

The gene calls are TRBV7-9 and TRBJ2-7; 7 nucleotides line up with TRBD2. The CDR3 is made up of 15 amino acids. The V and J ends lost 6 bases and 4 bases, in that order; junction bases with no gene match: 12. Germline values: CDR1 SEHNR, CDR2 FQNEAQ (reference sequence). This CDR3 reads CASSFVGSGGYEQYF. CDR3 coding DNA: TGTGCCAGCAGTTTCGTTGGTTCCGGGGGGTACGAGCAGTACTTC.

CDR3 DNA: TGTGCCAGCAGTTCTATCCGGACGGGGACTGAAGCTTTCTTT. Residues: CASSSIRTGTEAFF. This chain joins TRBV5-6 and TRBJ1-1; D not certain. Looked up from germline, CDR1 is SGHDT and CDR2 is YYEEEE. CDR3 length: 14 residues. V lost 5 bases and J 5 bases, leaving 16 bases between the germline ends. The entire variable domain, with the rest obtained from reference TRBV5-6 and TRBJ1-1, is as follows: DAGVTQSPTHLIKTRGQQVTLRCSPKSGHDTVSWYQQALGQGPQFIFQYYEEEERQRGNFPDRFSGHQFPNYSSELNVNALLLGDSALYLCASSSIRTGTEAFFGQGTRLTVV.

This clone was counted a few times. CDR3 DNA sequence: TGCGCCAGCAGCTTGGACAGGGGGAGCTCCTACGAGCAGTACTTC. It encodes CASSLDRGSSYEQYF. The rearrangement joins TRBV5-1 to TRBJ2-7; 8 nucleotides align to TRBD1. Per the germline V gene, CDR1 is SGHRS and CDR2 is YFSETQ. This CDR3 contains 15 residues. Germline trimming cut 0 bases from V and 0 bases from J; bases unmatched to any gene: 2.

CDR3 protein: CASNSGTKRSQHF. CDR3 in DNA: TGTGCCAGTAATTCCGGGACTAAAAGATCCCAGCATTTT. The V gene is TRBV28, the J gene TRBJ1-5; a possible D gene is TRBD1 (5 bases). Deletions cut 9 bases from V and 11 bases from J, with 20 bases between. The CDR3 spans 13 residues. In germline, CDR1 is MDHEN, CDR2 SYDVKM.

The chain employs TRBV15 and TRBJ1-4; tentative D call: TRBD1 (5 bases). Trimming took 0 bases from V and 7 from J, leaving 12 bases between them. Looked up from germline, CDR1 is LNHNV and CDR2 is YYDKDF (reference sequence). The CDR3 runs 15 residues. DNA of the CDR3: TGTGCCACCAGCAGAGATTCCGGGGGGGGTGAAAAACTGTTTTTT. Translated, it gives CATSRDSGGGEKLFF. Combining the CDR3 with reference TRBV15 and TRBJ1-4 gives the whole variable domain DAMVIQNPRYQVTQFGKPVTLSCSQTLNHNVMYWYQQKSSQAPKLLFHYYDKDFNNEADTPDNFQSRRPNTSFCFLDIRSPGLGDTAMYLCATSRDSGGGEKLFFGSGTQLSVL.

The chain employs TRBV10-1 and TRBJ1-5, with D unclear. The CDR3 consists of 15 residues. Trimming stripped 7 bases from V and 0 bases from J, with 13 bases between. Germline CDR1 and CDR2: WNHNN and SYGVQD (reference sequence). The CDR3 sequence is CASTEVYNSNQPQHF. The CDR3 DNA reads TGCGCCAGCACAGAGGTCTATAATAGCAATCAGCCCCAGCATTTT.

As DNA, the CDR3 is TGTGCCAGCAGCAAACAGGGACTAGCGGGGGGGCCTCAGACCCAGTACTTC. Its translation is CASSKQGLAGGPQTQYF. V usage is TRBV7-3 and J usage is TRBJ2-5; TRBD2 matches at 16 bases. CDR1 SGHTA and CDR2 FQGTGA come from the germline V gene. V dropped 5 bases and J dropped 6; count of bases not matched to a gene: 9. The CDR3 length is 17 residues.

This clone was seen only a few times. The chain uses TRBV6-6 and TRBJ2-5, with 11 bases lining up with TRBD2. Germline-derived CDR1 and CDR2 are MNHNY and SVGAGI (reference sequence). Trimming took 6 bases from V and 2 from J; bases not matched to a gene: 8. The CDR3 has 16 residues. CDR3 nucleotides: TGTGCCAGCAGGCCCCTTAGCGGGGGGGATCAAGAGACCCAGTACTTC. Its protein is CASRPLSGGDQETQYF.

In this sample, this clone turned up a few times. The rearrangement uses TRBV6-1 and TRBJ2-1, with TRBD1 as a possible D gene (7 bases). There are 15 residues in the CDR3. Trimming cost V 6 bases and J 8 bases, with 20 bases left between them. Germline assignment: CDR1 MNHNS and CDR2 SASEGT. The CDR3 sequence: CASRRAGGGGDEQFF. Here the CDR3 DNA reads TGTGCCAGCAGAAGGGCTGGCGGAGGGGGCGATGAGCAGTTCTTC.

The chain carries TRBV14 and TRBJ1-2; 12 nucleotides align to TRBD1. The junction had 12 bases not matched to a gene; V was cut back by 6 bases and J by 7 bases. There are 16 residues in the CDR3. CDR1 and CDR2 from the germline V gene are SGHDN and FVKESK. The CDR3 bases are TGTGCCAGCAGTCCCAGCGGGACAGGGGGCTTACTTGGCTACACCTTC. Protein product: CASSPSGTGGLLGYTF.

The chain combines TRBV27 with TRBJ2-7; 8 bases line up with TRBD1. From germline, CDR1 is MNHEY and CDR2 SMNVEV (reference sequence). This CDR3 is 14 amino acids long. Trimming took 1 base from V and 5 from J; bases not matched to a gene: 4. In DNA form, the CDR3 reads TGTGCCAGCAGTTTATGGACAGGGACGCACGAGCAGTACTTC. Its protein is CASSLWTGTHEQYF.

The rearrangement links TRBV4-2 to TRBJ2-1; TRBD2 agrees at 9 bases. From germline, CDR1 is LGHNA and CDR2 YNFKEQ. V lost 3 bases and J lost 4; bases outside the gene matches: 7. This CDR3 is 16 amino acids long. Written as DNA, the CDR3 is TGTGCCAGCAGCCAGACCGGGACTAGCTTATACAATGAGCAGTTCTTC. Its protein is CASSQTGTSLYNEQFF.

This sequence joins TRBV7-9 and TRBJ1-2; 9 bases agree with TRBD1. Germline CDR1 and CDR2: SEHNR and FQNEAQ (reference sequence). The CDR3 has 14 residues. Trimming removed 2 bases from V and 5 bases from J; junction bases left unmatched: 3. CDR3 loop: CASSLWDREYGYTF. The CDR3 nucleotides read TGTGCCAGCAGCTTATGGGACAGGGAGTATGGCTACACCTTC.

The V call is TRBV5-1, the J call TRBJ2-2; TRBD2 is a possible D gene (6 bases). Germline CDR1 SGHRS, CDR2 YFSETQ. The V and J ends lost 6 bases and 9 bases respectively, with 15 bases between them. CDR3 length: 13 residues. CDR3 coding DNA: TGCGCCAGCACCCCCACGGGGGAAAGGGAGCTGTTTTTT. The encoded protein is CASTPTGERELFF. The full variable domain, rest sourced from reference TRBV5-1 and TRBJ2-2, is KAGVTQTPRYLIKTRGQQVTLSCSPISGHRSVSWYQQTPGQGLQFLFEYFSETQRNKGNFPGRFSGRQFSNSRSEMNVSTLELGDSALYLCASTPTGERELFFGEGSRLTVL.

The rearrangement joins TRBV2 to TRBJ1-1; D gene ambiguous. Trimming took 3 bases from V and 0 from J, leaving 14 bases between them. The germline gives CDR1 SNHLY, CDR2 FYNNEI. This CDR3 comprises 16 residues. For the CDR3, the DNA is TGTGCCAGCAGTGAGGGCAGTTTATACATGAACACTGAAGCTTTCTTT. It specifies CASSEGSLYMNTEAFF.

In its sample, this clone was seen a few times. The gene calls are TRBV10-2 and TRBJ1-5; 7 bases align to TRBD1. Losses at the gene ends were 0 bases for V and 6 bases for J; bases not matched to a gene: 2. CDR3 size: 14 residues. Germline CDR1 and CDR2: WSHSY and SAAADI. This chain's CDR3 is CASSESQGVQPQHF. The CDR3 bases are TGCGCCAGCAGTGAGTCGCAGGGGGTTCAGCCCCAGCATTTT.

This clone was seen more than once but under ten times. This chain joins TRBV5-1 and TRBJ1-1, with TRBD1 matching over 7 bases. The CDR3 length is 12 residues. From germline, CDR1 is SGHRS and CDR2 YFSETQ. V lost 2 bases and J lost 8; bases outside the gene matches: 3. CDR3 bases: TGCGCCAGCAGCTTCCTGGACAGGGAAGCTTTCTTT. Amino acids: CASSFLDREAFF.

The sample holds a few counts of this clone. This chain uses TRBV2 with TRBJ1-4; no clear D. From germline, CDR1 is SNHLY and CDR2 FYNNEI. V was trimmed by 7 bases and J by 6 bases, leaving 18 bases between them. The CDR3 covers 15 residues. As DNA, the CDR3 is TGTGCCAGCACCTTGACCGAGGGTGCCTATGAAAAACTGTTTTTT. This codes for CASTLTEGAYEKLFF.

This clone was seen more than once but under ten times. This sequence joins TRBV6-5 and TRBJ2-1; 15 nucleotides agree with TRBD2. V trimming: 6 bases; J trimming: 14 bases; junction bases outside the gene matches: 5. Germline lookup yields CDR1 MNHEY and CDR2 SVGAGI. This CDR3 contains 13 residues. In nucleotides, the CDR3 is TGTGCCAGCAGCCGGACTAGCGGGGGGGCCGAGTTCTTC. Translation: CASSRTSGGAEFF.